Below, 9 T cell receptor beta chains from the same sample are listed, as sequenced in a study of blood T cell repertoires in COVID-19. TCRdb keeps only in-frame clones here, not all; method: immunoSEQ multiplex PCR. The table records 150,000 to 200,000 clones, 65% to 90% of them present only once. Input material: peripheral blood. The source is a man aged 50-59 years with active or convalescent COVID-19.

This chain links TRBV5-5 with TRBJ1-6; D is uncertain. The germline V gene has CDR1 SGHKS and CDR2 YYEKEE (reference sequence). CDR3 size: 19 residues. Trimming shortened V by 0 bases and J by 1 base, and 17 bases separated the two germline ends. DNA for the CDR3: TGTGCCAGCAGCTTGGGGTCCGGCCGGGGAGGTTCCTATAATTCACCCCTCCACTTT. This gives the protein CASSLGSGRGGSYNSPLHF. Based on the CDR3 plus reference TRBV5-5 and TRBJ1-6, the full variable domain is DAGVTQSPTHLIKTRGQQVTLRCSPISGHKSVSWYQQVLGQGPQFIFQYYEKEERGRGNFPDRFSARQFPNYSSELNVNALLLGDSALYLCASSLGSGRGGSYNSPLHFGNGTRLTVT.

The chain carries TRBV10-3 and TRBJ1-2, with 7 bases that match TRBD1. From germline, CDR1 is ENHRY and CDR2 SYGVKD. The CDR3 totals 13 residues. Germline trimming cut 6 bases from V and 3 bases from J; bases unmatched to any gene: 4. CDR3 nucleotide sequence: TGTGCCATCAGCACAGGGGAGTACTATGGCTACACCTTC. It is translated as CAISTGEYYGYTF.

The V and J genes are TRBV24-1 and TRBJ2-3; TRBD1 is a possible D gene (5 bases). This CDR3 contains 14 residues. CDR1 is KGHDR and CDR2 is SFDVKD in the germline V gene. V lost 0 bases and J 5 bases, leaving 8 bases between the germline ends. CDR3 coding DNA: TGTGCCACCAGTGATTTGAGGGGCCGAGATACGCAGTATTTT. This codes for CATSDLRGRDTQYF.

The genes are TRBV30 and TRBJ1-5; 7 bases map to TRBD1. Germline loops: CDR1 GTSNPN, CDR2 SVGIG (reference sequence). The V and J ends lost 5 bases and 3 bases, in that order; junction bases with no gene match: 4. The CDR3 runs to 13 residues. CDR3 protein: CAWGGTANQPQHF. CDR3 DNA: TGTGCCTGGGGAGGGACAGCCAATCAGCCCCAGCATTTT.

The DNA of the CDR3 is TGTGCCAGTAGTCGCTCCCTAGCGGGAGTTAACACCGGGGAGCTGTTTTTT. Translated: CASSRSLAGVNTGELFF. This chain joins TRBV19 and TRBJ2-2; 10 bases are shared with TRBD2. This CDR3 contains 17 residues. Germline V lookup: CDR1 LNHDA, CDR2 SQIVND (reference sequence). V shed 5 bases and J 2 bases; nucleotides not matched to a gene: 8.

This chain connects TRBV27 to TRBJ2-3; 7 bases fit TRBD1. CDR3 length: 14 amino acids. CDR1 is MNHEY, CDR2 SMNVEV, per germline (reference sequence). V dropped 4 bases and J dropped 9; count of bases not matched to a gene: 10. DNA for the CDR3: TGTGCCAGCAGTTGGCGTCAGGGGGTCCTCACGCAGTATTTT. Translation gives CASSWRQGVLTQYF.

A remark on this clone: One end of the junction does not line up with germline, which may come from a read error. The chain combines TRBV11-1 with TRBJ2-7; possible D gene TRBD2, 7 bases. The germline gives CDR1 SGHAT, CDR2 FQDESV (reference sequence). The CDR3 is 14 amino acids. The CDR3 here is CASSFNGGQYAQYF. DNA for the CDR3: TGTGCCAGCAGCTTTAACGGGGGGCAATACGCGCAGTACTTC.

This rearrangement joins TRBV12-3 or TRBV12-4 to TRBJ2-1; tentative D call: TRBD1 (6 bases). The CDR3 totals 12 residues. V was pared by 6 bases and J by 13 bases, with 16 bases between. The CDR3 here is CASSDPGQPQFF. The CDR3 DNA reads as TGTGCCAGCAGCGACCCCGGACAGCCCCAGTTCTTC.

The J gene is TRBJ1-2, the V gene TRBV12-3 or TRBV12-4; the match to TRBD1 covers 8 bases. The length of the CDR3 is 13 residues. The ends lost 7 bases at V and 5 bases at J; junction bases unmatched: 6. The CDR3 sequence is CASTTTGAYGYTF. The CDR3 bases are TGTGCCAGCACCACGACAGGGGCGTATGGCTACACCTTC.